The present T cell receptor (beta chain) was sequenced within a study of T cell repertoires in cytomegalovirus infection (dated by TCRdb to between 2017 and 2020). Describing the broader study: Because public TCR beta signatures pointed to carriage of CMV infection together with the matching HLA type, the HLA type of each donor mattered for the analysis.

V trim: 5 bases; J trim: 0 bases; unmatched bases: 3. The germline V gene supplies CDR1 SGHTA and CDR2 FQGNSA. The CDR3 goes from the cysteine to the phenylalanine over 15 residues. The kept DNA is CDR3 alone, 45 bases in frame from the first base. Reads for this sample came from an Illumina HiSeq 1500. Clones were called with MiXCR by TCRdb after fastp trimmed the public reads at Q25, and only in-frame beta chains were retained. Each entry merges the rows of one CDR3 protein and shows their most common DNA and genes. The table for this sample lists under 250,000 distinct CDR3 sequences; around 6.4% of them were counted only once. About 6.5% of the sample rests with the top ten. What the work shows at the level of the full study, not this receptor alone: The ex vivo response was dominated by HLA-C-restricted CMV-specific TCR beta clonotypes, which also provided the single most frequent clonotype in two of eight donors. Carriers of CMV infection plus the relevant HLA type were discriminated by the cumulative frequency of public TCR beta family members in the study cohort and in an independent roughly 340-donor cohort.

This clonotype came up many times. No cognate antigen has been identified for it. No clone much larger than this one lies a single base away; base qualities are absent. This chain joins TRBV7-2 to TRBJ2-1; the central 8 bases match TRBD2. The specimen was PBMCs. The clonotype comes from a human donor in good health (CMV status not recorded). Some clones in this sample may be carry-over from other donors' samples. The DNA is as follows: TGTGCCAGCAGCATCGCGGGGGGCTCCTACAATGAGCAGTTCTTC. Translated, it reads CASSIAGGSYNEQFF.